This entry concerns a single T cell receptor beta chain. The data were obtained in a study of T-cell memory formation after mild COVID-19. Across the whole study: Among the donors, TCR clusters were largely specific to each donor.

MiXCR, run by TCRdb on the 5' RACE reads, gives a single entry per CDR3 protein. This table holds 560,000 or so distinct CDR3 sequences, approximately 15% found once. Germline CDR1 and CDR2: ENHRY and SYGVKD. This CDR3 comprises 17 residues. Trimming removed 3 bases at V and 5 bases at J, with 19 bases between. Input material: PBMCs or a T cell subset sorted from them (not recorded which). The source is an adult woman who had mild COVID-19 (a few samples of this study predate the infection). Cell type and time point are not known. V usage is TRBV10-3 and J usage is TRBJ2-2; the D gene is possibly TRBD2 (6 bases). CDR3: CAISDKWSGETTGELFF. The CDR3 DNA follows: TGTGCCATCAGTGATAAGTGGTCGGGGGAGACGACCGGGGAGCTGTTTTTT.